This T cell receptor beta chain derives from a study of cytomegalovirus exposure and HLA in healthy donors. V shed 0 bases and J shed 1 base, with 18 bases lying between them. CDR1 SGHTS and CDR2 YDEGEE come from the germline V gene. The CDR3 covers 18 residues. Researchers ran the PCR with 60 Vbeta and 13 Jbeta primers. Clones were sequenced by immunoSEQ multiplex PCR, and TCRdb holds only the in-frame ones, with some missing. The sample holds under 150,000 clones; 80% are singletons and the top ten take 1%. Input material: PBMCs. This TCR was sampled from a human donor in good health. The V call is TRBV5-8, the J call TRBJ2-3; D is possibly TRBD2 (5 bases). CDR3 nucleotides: TGTGCCAGCAGCTTGGAGCCGCTTGGGCCGGAGGGCACAGATACGCAGTATTTT. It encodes CASSLEPLGPEGTDTQYF.